The 25 T cell receptor beta chains below were found in one sample sequenced in a study of response to subunit inactivated influenza vaccine. Via MiXCR, TCRdb re-called the RT-PCR reads, giving one row per CDR3 protein. The sample records about 780,000 distinct CDR3 sequences, less than 20% being singletons. Here the sequenced sample was PBMCs from blood, taken 5 days after vaccination. Receptors were obtained from a man aged 50 or older who received an inactivated influenza vaccine.

V is TRBV5-1 and J is TRBJ2-7; 9 bases are shared with TRBD1. V shed 10 bases, J shed 5 bases, and the junction held 10 bases outside the gene matches. The germline V gene encodes CDR1 SGHRS and CDR2 YFSETQ. This CDR3 contains 13 residues. CDR3 coding DNA: TGCGCCTGCCACCTACAGGGGGCCCACGAGCAGTACTTC. Protein product: CACHLQGAHEQYF.

J is TRBJ2-1 and V is TRBV7-8; D is possibly TRBD1 or TRBD2 (5 bases each). The CDR3 consists of 14 residues. V dropped 3 bases and J dropped 6 bases, with 12 bases sitting between them. CDR1 and CDR2 (germline): SGHVS, FQNEAQ. As DNA, the CDR3 is TGTGCCAGCAGCTTCGGGACCTACAGCAATGAGCAGTTCTTC. This sequence encodes CASSFGTYSNEQFF.

This clonotype was detected only a few times. The rearrangement links TRBV15 to TRBJ2-3; D is unclear. The V gene's germline CDR1 is LNHNV and CDR2 YYDKDF (reference sequence). CDR3 length equals 12 residues. V lost 6 bases to trimming and J lost 1 base, with 5 bases between them. The CDR3 DNA reads as TGTGCCACCAGTTTTGGCACAGATACGCAGTATTTT. Its translation is CATSFGTDTQYF.

The chain uses TRBV19 and TRBJ2-3; TRBD2 matches 11 bases. This CDR3 comprises 18 residues. V dropped 2 bases and J dropped 4; count of bases not matched to a gene: 11. CDR1 LNHDA and CDR2 SQIVND come from the germline V gene (reference sequence). CDR3 loop: CASSIQILASGRSDTQYF. The CDR3 DNA reads as TGTGCCAGTAGTATACAAATATTGGCTAGCGGGAGGTCAGATACGCAGTATTTT.

The V gene is TRBV9, the J gene TRBJ2-2; perhaps D is TRBD1 or TRBD2 (6 bases each). Per germline, CDR1 SGDLS and CDR2 YYNGEE. The length of the CDR3 is 16 residues. V was cut by 0 bases and J by 5 bases, with 14 bases left in between. Here the CDR3 DNA reads TGTGCCAGCAGCGTAGGTGGGGGGCCTGGGACCGGGGAGCTGTTTTTT. Amino acids: CASSVGGGPGTGELFF.

On this clonotype: With a much larger clone just one base away, this may be a read error. The rearrangement uses TRBV7-2 and TRBJ2-6; D call uncertain. The CDR3 runs to 15 residues. Trimming took 2 bases from V and 1 from J, leaving 6 bases between them. Per the germline V gene, CDR1 is SGHTA and CDR2 is FQGNSA. CDR3 nucleotide sequence: TGTGCCAGCAGCTTATCCTGGTCTGGGGCCAACGTCCTGACTTTC. Residues: CASSLSWSGANVLTF.

This chain connects TRBV6-5 to TRBJ2-7; D is uncertain. The V gene lost 0 bases and the J gene lost 2 bases, with 8 bases spanning the gap. CDR3 size: 14 residues. From germline, CDR1 is MNHEY and CDR2 SVGAGI. The CDR3 loop is CASSYSGKAYEQYF. The CDR3 coding sequence is TGTGCCAGCAGTTACTCGGGGAAGGCCTACGAGCAGTACTTC.

This chain connects TRBV5-6 to TRBJ2-2; the match to TRBD1 covers 9 bases. This CDR3 is built from 17 residues. The V gene's germline CDR1 is SGHDT and CDR2 YYEEEE. V shed 6 bases, J shed 4 bases, and the junction held 13 bases outside the gene matches. In nucleotides, the CDR3 is TGTGCCAGCACCCTAGACTTGGGACAGGGCCTCACCGGGGAGCTGTTTTTT. Translation: CASTLDLGQGLTGELFF.

The V and J genes are TRBV10-3 and TRBJ1-1, with unresolved D. Trimming took 4 bases from V and 1 from J, leaving 4 bases between them. Germline V gene data show CDR1 as ENHRY and CDR2 as SYGVKD. The CDR3 sequence is 12 residues long. In DNA, the CDR3 is TGTGCCATCAGTGGTCGGAACACTGAAGCTTTCTTT. Translating gives CAISGRNTEAFF.

At least ten counts were recorded for this clonotype. The chain has TRBV6-1 and TRBJ2-7; no clear D gene. Germline values: CDR1 MNHNS, CDR2 SASEGT. The V gene lost 11 bases and the J gene lost 3 bases, with 14 bases spanning the gap. The CDR3 is 12 residues long. CDR3 DNA: TGTGCCGGGTCTACCTTTGGCTACGAGCAGTACTTC. This codes for CAGSTFGYEQYF.

This clonotype came up a few times. The chain links TRBV11-2 to TRBJ2-1; 12 bases are a match to TRBD2. With 5 bases clipped from V and 1 base from J, the junction kept 6 bases outside the gene matches. The CDR3 loop spans 17 amino acids. Germline CDR1 SGHAT, CDR2 FQNNGV. CDR3 sequence (DNA): TGTGCCAGCAGCATTAGGACTAGCGGGATGTCCTACAATGAGCAGTTCTTC. Translation: CASSIRTSGMSYNEQFF. Complete variable domain (other parts from reference TRBV11-2 and TRBJ2-1): EAGVAQSPRYKIIEKRQSVAFWCNPISGHATLYWYQQILGQGPKLLIQFQNNGVVDDSQLPKDRFSAERLKGVDSTLKIQPAKLEDSAVYLCASSIRTSGMSYNEQFFGPGTRLTVL.

This clonotype has just a few counts. The chain recombines TRBV4-2 with TRBJ2-1, with D unresolved. V was shortened by 1 base and J by 0 bases, with 10 bases between the two germline ends. There are 16 residues in the CDR3. Per the germline V gene, CDR1 is LGHNA and CDR2 is YNFKEQ. This CDR3 reads CASSQGALSSYNEQFF. The CDR3 DNA reads TGTGCCAGCAGCCAAGGAGCGTTGAGCTCCTACAATGAGCAGTTCTTC.

CDR3: CASSTSGTGTYEQYF. The CDR3 DNA follows: TGTGCCAGTAGTACTTCCGGGACAGGCACCTACGAGCAGTACTTC. The rearrangement uses TRBV19 and TRBJ2-7; TRBD1 agrees at 8 bases. The ends lost 4 bases at V and 2 bases at J; junction bases unmatched: 7. This CDR3 comprises 15 residues. CDR1 is LNHDA and CDR2 is SQIVND in the germline V gene (reference sequence). Complete variable domain (other parts from reference TRBV19 and TRBJ2-7): DGGITQSPKYLFRKEGQNVTLSCEQNLNHDAMYWYRQDPGQGLRLIYYSQIVNDFQKGDIAEGYSVSREKKESFPLTVTSAQKNPTAFYLCASSTSGTGTYEQYFGPGTRLTVT.

The rearrangement joins TRBV12-3 or TRBV12-4 to TRBJ2-2; possible D gene TRBD1, 5 bases. There are 14 residues in the CDR3. The V and J ends lost 4 bases and 6 bases respectively, with 12 bases between them. CDR3 in amino acids: CASSSTVAAGELFF. The CDR3 nucleotides read TGTGCCAGCAGTTCGACAGTGGCAGCCGGGGAGCTGTTTTTT.

V is TRBV7-9 and J is TRBJ2-2, with TRBD2 matching over 9 bases. Germline CDR1 SEHNR, CDR2 FQNEAQ (reference sequence). The CDR3 is 16 residues long. V trimming: 5 bases; J trimming: 1 base; junction bases outside the gene matches: 5. This CDR3 reads CASSKTSGGNTGELFF. CDR3 in DNA: TGTGCCAGCAGCAAGACTAGCGGAGGGAACACCGGGGAGCTGTTTTTT.

This clonotype was observed a handful of times. The V call is TRBV12-3 or TRBV12-4, the J call TRBJ2-1; D might be TRBD2 (6 bases). There are 12 residues in the CDR3. The V end lost 5 bases, the J end lost 10 bases, and 12 bases lay between the germline ends. The CDR3 DNA is TGTGCCAGCAGTGGGACTGGACGGGAGCAGTTCTTC. As protein: CASSGTGREQFF.

This clonotype was counted at least ten times. The chain carries TRBV7-8 and TRBJ2-7; 12 bases agree with TRBD1. Losses at the gene ends were 1 base for V and 6 bases for J; bases not matched to a gene: 4. The germline V gene encodes CDR1 SGHVS and CDR2 FQNEAQ. The CDR3 is made up of 15 amino acids. CDR3 DNA sequence: TGTGCCAGCAGCTTAGTGGGACAGGGGGCGGGCGAGCAGTACTTC. Its translation is CASSLVGQGAGEQYF.

The chain uses TRBV6-5 and TRBJ2-1; tentative D call: TRBD1 (5 bases). There are 17 residues in the CDR3. V was trimmed by 0 bases and J by 0 bases, leaving 12 bases between them. Germline CDR1 MNHEY, CDR2 SVGAGI. The CDR3 here is CASSYSGLLSSYNEQFF. DNA for the CDR3: TGTGCCAGCAGTTACTCGGGGCTCCTGAGCTCCTACAATGAGCAGTTCTTC.

The chain couples TRBV20-1 to TRBJ2-3, with D perhaps matching TRBD2 (5 bases). The CDR3 contains 13 residues. Trimming left V 1 base short and J 6 bases short, with 11 bases between. CDR1 is DFQATT, CDR2 SNEGSKA, per germline (reference sequence). CDR3 amino acids: CSARGKGGDTQYF. The CDR3 DNA sequence: TGCAGTGCTAGAGGAAAGGGCGGGGATACGCAGTATTTT.

CDR3 nucleotides: TGTGCCAGCAGTTCAGGGAGGAATGAAAAACTGTTTTTT. Translation: CASSSGRNEKLFF. The chain carries TRBV12-3 or TRBV12-4 and TRBJ1-4; possibly TRBD1 for D (5 bases). V lost 4 bases and J 5 bases, leaving 8 bases between the germline ends. The CDR3 length is 13 residues.

The J gene is TRBJ2-3, the V gene TRBV7-9, with 9 bases lining up with TRBD1. Germline CDR1 and CDR2: SEHNR and FQNEAQ (reference sequence). The CDR3 sequence is 15 residues long. The trim removed 2 bases at V and 4 bases at J, leaving 4 bases unmatched. The CDR3, as DNA: TGTGCCAGCAGCTTAATTCGGACAGGGGCAGATACGCAGTATTTT. This sequence encodes CASSLIRTGADTQYF.

This clonotype was observed a handful of times. The chain couples TRBV29-1 to TRBJ2-1, with 8 bases lining up with TRBD2. V lost 3 bases to trimming and J lost 2 bases; unmatched junction nucleotides: 12. This CDR3 has 17 amino acids. Looked up from germline, CDR1 is SQVTM and CDR2 is ANQGSEA. This chain's CDR3 is CSVDPAGGHSPYNEQFF. The CDR3 nucleotides read TGCAGCGTTGATCCCGCGGGGGGACATTCACCCTACAATGAGCAGTTCTTC.

The sample holds many counts of this clonotype. The rearrangement links TRBV20-1 to TRBJ1-2; 8 positions agree with TRBD1. With 1 base clipped from V and 3 bases from J, the junction kept 4 bases outside the gene matches. CDR1 is DFQATT and CDR2 is SNEGSKA in the germline V gene (reference sequence). This CDR3 has 14 amino acids. The CDR3 is CSARGRGRDYGYTF. In nucleotides, the CDR3 is TGCAGTGCTAGAGGCAGGGGGCGCGACTATGGCTACACCTTC.

This clonotype was recorded a few times. The chain links TRBV5-1 to TRBJ2-3; TRBD2 matches 10 bases. The ends lost 4 bases at V and 11 bases at J; junction bases unmatched: 10. Germline CDR1 and CDR2: SGHRS and YFSETQ. The CDR3 runs to 14 residues. The CDR3 nucleotides are TGCGCCAGCAGCCGGACTAGCGGCTTCCGTGGGCAGTATTTT. Encoded protein: CASSRTSGFRGQYF. The variable domain in full, completed from reference TRBV5-1 and TRBJ2-3, reads KAGVTQTPRYLIKTRGQQVTLSCSPISGHRSVSWYQQTPGQGLQFLFEYFSETQRNKGNFPGRFSGRQFSNSRSEMNVSTLELGDSALYLCASSRTSGFRGQYFGPGTRLTVL.

This chain joins TRBV5-6 and TRBJ2-2, with unresolved D. The CDR3 sequence is 12 residues long. CDR1 is SGHDT and CDR2 is YYEEEE in the germline V gene. Trimming took off 4 bases at V and 9 bases at J, with 10 bases between the two ends. The CDR3 reads CASSLGSWELFF. Here the CDR3 DNA reads TGTGCCAGCAGCCTTGGGTCCTGGGAGCTGTTTTTT.